This TCR beta chain originates from a study of blood T cell repertoires in COVID-19. Germline V CDR1 and CDR2: ENHRY, SYGVKD. Trimming removed 6 bases from V and 1 base from J; junction bases left unmatched: 3. The CDR3 contains 14 residues. Assay: immunoSEQ multiplex PCR; the TCRdb copy retains only in-frame clones and omits some. The profile covers about 140,000 clones, with approximately 80% appearing a single time and 3.5% taken by the ten largest. This TCR derives from a man aged 65 to 85 who had recovered from COVID-19. Sequenced: peripheral blood. The chain carries TRBV10-3 and TRBJ1-1; 9 bases map to TRBD1. In DNA form, the CDR3 reads TGTGCCATCAGAGCGGGACAGGGGAACACTGAAGCTTTCTTT. Translating it yields CAIRAGQGNTEAFF.